The clone carrying this T cell receptor beta chain appeared a few times. What it recognizes is unknown. Measured with immunoSEQ multiplex PCR; TCRdb has only the in-frame clones, and not every one. The sample has thousands of clones, approximately 82% seen once. The data were obtained in a study of brain metastases from non-small cell lung cancer. Study-level findings and limits: T-cell clones appeared expanded in less than 75% of brain metastases relative to matched primary tumors. Compared with primary tumors, brain metastases showed less T-cell infiltration. Paired brain metastases and primary tumors largely shared TCR repertoires.

The CDR3 is 14 residues long. Per the germline V gene, CDR1 is MDHEN and CDR2 is SYDVKM. Trimming took 6 bases from V and 3 from J, leaving 12 bases between them. The clonotype comes from a donor aged 40 or over with non-small cell lung cancer. The sample comprised tissue from a brain metastasis. The J gene is TRBJ1-5, the V gene TRBV28; possibly TRBD1 for D (6 bases). The DNA for the CDR3 is TGTGCCAGCAGACCCGGACAGCCCAATCAGCCCCAGCATTTT. It is translated as CASRPGQPNQPQHF.